This passage covers 11 T cell receptor beta chains from one sample sequenced in a study of cytomegalovirus exposure and HLA in healthy donors. This table comes from immunoSEQ multiplex PCR, and its TCRdb copy is limited to in-frame clones, with some not included. The table lists about 47,000 clones, roughly 90% of them singletons, with over 5% in the top ten. Sample: PBMCs. The receptors stem from a man in his late teens or twenties in good health and CMV-seronegative.

The gene calls are TRBV18 and TRBJ1-1, with a tentative D call TRBD1 (5 bases). V lost 2 bases and J 3 bases, leaving 7 bases between the germline ends. The CDR3 runs 13 residues. Looked up from germline, CDR1 is KGHSH and CDR2 is LQKENI. The CDR3 DNA sequence: TGTGCCAGCTCACCATTACAGGACACTGAAGCTTTCTTT. It specifies CASSPLQDTEAFF.

V usage is TRBV6-5 and J usage is TRBJ1-6; 7 bases match TRBD1. CDR1 and CDR2 (germline): MNHEY, SVGAGI. Trimming at V came to 2 bases and at J to 9 bases, leaving 7 bases not matched to a gene. The CDR3 runs to 15 residues. CDR3 in amino acids: CASSYPTGQGSPLHF. CDR3 nucleotides: TGTGCCAGCAGTTACCCGACAGGGCAGGGTTCACCCCTCCACTTT.

The chain joins TRBV2 to TRBJ1-1; no clear D. The CDR3 is 15 amino acids. From germline, CDR1 is SNHLY and CDR2 FYNNEI. V was cut by 4 bases and J by 0 bases, with 12 bases left in between. CDR3 nucleotide sequence: TGTGCCAGCAGTGCCATTAACGGGGTGAACACTGAAGCTTTCTTT. Translating it yields CASSAINGVNTEAFF.

The rearrangement joins TRBV7-2 to TRBJ2-5, with 10 bases matching TRBD2. V was pared by 1 base and J by 5 bases, with 7 bases of the junction left unmatched. Germline CDR1 SGHTA, CDR2 FQGNSA. The CDR3 consists of 16 residues. The CDR3 protein is CASSLESGRARETQYF. CDR3 bases: TGTGCCAGCAGCTTAGAGAGCGGGAGGGCCCGGGAGACCCAGTACTTC.

The chain links TRBV4-3 to TRBJ2-6; D perhaps matches TRBD2 (5 bases). The CDR3 is made up of 15 amino acids. The germline V and J ends were trimmed by 0 bases and 5 bases, with 8 bases remaining between them. Germline assignment: CDR1 LGHNA and CDR2 YSLEER. The CDR3 DNA is TGCGCCAGCAGCCAAGATGGAGGCTGGGCCAACGTCCTGACTTTC. Translated: CASSQDGGWANVLTF.

J is TRBJ2-3 and V is TRBV15; tentatively, D is TRBD2 (5 bases). Looked up from germline, CDR1 is LNHNV and CDR2 is YYDKDF (reference sequence). The V end lost 4 bases, the J end lost 0 bases, and 14 bases lay between the germline ends. The CDR3 spans 16 residues. DNA for the CDR3: TGTGCCACCAGCAACGGACTGATATCTAGCACAGATACGCAGTATTTT. Its protein is CATSNGLISSTDTQYF.

As DNA, the CDR3 is TGTGCCAGCAGTGAGGAGCAGAGCTATGGCTACACCTTC. The encoded protein is CASSEEQSYGYTF. This chain connects TRBV2 to TRBJ1-2, with no clear D. The CDR3 is made up of 13 amino acids. Germline CDR1 is SNHLY and CDR2 is FYNNEI. Trimming cost V 3 bases and J 4 bases, with 9 bases left between them.

The CDR3 DNA reads TGTGCCAGCAGCTTAGTAAGCGGGGGGACCGATGAGCAGTTCTTC. Amino acid sequence: CASSLVSGGTDEQFF. The chain links TRBV11-3 to TRBJ2-1; 9 bases map to TRBD2. In germline, CDR1 is SGHNT, CDR2 YENEEA. The junction had 6 bases not matched to a gene; V was cut back by 1 base and J by 8 bases. The CDR3 is 15 residues long.

The V gene is TRBV2, the J gene TRBJ1-2; TRBD1 agrees at 9 bases. The CDR3 is 17 residues long. With 8 bases clipped from V and 0 bases from J, the junction kept 13 bases outside the gene matches. In germline, CDR1 is SNHLY, CDR2 FYNNEI. Here the CDR3 DNA reads TGTGCCAGCCTCCAACCGGGACAGGGATACACTAACTATGGCTACACCTTC. This translates into CASLQPGQGYTNYGYTF.

This sequence joins TRBV15 and TRBJ1-1, with D possibly matching TRBD1 (5 bases). Trimming removed 5 bases at V and 2 bases at J, with 21 bases between. Germline loops: CDR1 LNHNV, CDR2 YYDKDF (reference sequence). CDR3 length: 17 residues. The CDR3 bases are TGTGCCACCAGCGCCCTTCAGACAGCCAACTTAAACACTGAAGCTTTCTTT. This translates into CATSALQTANLNTEAFF.

The chain joins TRBV10-3 to TRBJ1-3; no reliable D call. Germline lookup yields CDR1 ENHRY and CDR2 SYGVKD. Trimming cost V 5 bases and J 2 bases, with 10 bases left between them. The CDR3 spans 14 residues. The CDR3 region is CAISRSGAGNTIYF. The CDR3 nucleotides read TGTGCCATCAGTCGGAGCGGAGCTGGAAACACCATATATTTT.